This T cell receptor (beta chain) is drawn from a study of cytomegalovirus exposure and HLA in healthy donors (dated by TCRdb to the late 2010s). Notes on the research overall: In an earlier analysis of under 600 of the donors, 276 Gb of sequence data and 117 million unique TCR beta sequences from approximately 180 million T cells were reported. An early release covering roughly 640 HLA-typed donors comprised around 300 gigabases of sequencing data and around 80 million unique TCR sequences. Among the approximately 420 genotyped donors, around 81% belonged to the genetic ancestry cluster associated with self-reported Caucasian donors. The aim of the study was to test whether cataloging public T cell receptors could identify signatures of past pathogen exposure. Using immunosequencing, the study profiled T cell repertoires from 666 subjects and related those repertoires to cytomegalovirus serostatus. A separate validation cohort of some 130 different subjects was used in addition to the roughly 670-subject first cohort. High-throughput TCR immunosequencing, statistical association of individual TCRs with disease status, and machine learning were combined to predict cytomegalovirus infection status. To study patterns of TCR occurrence, a later analysis re-analyzed previously published TCR beta repertoires from 666 donors and added high-resolution HLA genotyping. Rather than using new phenotypic data, the later analysis identified candidate immune exposures from TCR beta sequences and from how often those sequences occurred across donors. An earlier analysis of 587 of the donors used high-throughput TCR beta sequencing to judge whether each TCR beta V gene segment behaved as functional or pseudogenic. Donor age, sex, ethnicity and CMV serostatus were collected together with the repertoire data. A later genetic analysis took genome-wide SNP genotypes for about three fifths of the 666 donors and used that subset as a discovery cohort. All discovery cohort repertoires had been generated using a single sequencing platform. HLA typing included class I and class II loci at four-digit resolution. The number of donors typed differed by locus, with about 629-630 for A, B, C, DRB1 and DQB1, over 500 for DQA1, 600 to 610 for DPA1, and over 400 for DPB1. Four to six DR-DQ haplotypes were handled as single units for association and clustering, since linkage in the cohort was strong. Among roughly 400 genotyped donors of the cohort, an average of approximately 250,000 unique TCR beta nucleotide sequences were sequenced per donor, roughly 20% of them non-productive.

The cohort consisted of 666 healthy bone marrow donors. All cohort members were sampled while nominally healthy, although unrecorded immune exposures were likely present. The donor tested CMV seropositive and was one of the 289 seropositive cohort members. Each donor provided a peripheral blood sample, and peripheral blood mononuclear cells were used for TCR beta sequencing. The Qiagen DNeasy Blood Extraction Kit was used to extract genomic DNA from the blood cell samples. A word on this clone: What antigen it recognizes has not been identified. One base away there is no much larger clone; base qualities are not given.

The CDR3 holds 11 amino acids from the cysteine to the phenylalanine. The kept DNA is CDR3 alone, 33 bases in frame from the first base. Sequences KGHSH (CDR1) and LQKENI (CDR2) are obtained from the germline V gene. V gives up 3 bases and J gives up 13 bases, and the segment between their germline ends measures 10 bases. Overall results and qualifications from the work: A later analysis found that TCR association rates varied across HLA loci, with DRB1 alleles showing the most associated TCRs and HLA-C alleles the fewest. Because counts were too low, more than 15 rarely observed V segments, including chromosome 9 orphons, were left out of the earlier analysis of 587 of the donors. The study gave a list of about 150 TCR beta chains associated with cytomegalovirus. Because some donors lacked HLA typing at each locus, the association tests relied only on the typed subset. Only TCR beta chains were sequenced in this cohort, and the absence of alpha or paired-chain data limited detectable features. V-gene and J-gene trimming of TCR beta chains was associated with a missense DCLRE1C variant in a later genetic analysis, and the association was replicated in an independent cohort. In a later analysis, several top co-occurrence clusters were reported to appear linked to parvovirus B19, influenza, CMV and Epstein-Barr virus. For the cohort, immune exposure information was limited to CMV serostatus. The sequencing pipeline was judged likely to have produced a cluster of highly shared sequence variants as a technical artifact. Sequencing depth was assumed to be roughly uniform across donors in the presence/absence analyses, though that assumption may not hold. Linkage disequilibrium might explain the correlated functional status among segregating V segments, but an unknown experimental factor could not be excluded. Strong co-occurrence of HLA alleles, especially DR and DQ, made assigning TCR associations to individual alleles difficult. Some IMGT-functional V segments, including TRBV6-2 and TRBV6-3, could not be told apart with the 87-base-pair reads, so those segments were excluded. Broadly in line with IMGT annotations, most TCR beta V segments showed up in productive rearrangements about 87% or about 30% of the time in an earlier analysis of approximately 600 of the donors. A further reported finding was that TCR beta sequences accurately predicted the HLA-A and HLA-B alleles for most subjects in the first cohort. It was suggested by the authors that the approach could potentially be generalized to other disease states and immunological phenotypes. While some public TCRs were present in many individuals, most TCR sequences turned up only very rarely across donors. In a later analysis, 16,951 TCR beta sequences were associated with specific HLA alleles at a false discovery rate of 0.05. In a later genetic analysis, fewer N-insertions in productive TCRs were reported among donors in an Asian-associated ancestry cluster than the approximately 670-donor mean. Cytomegalovirus status was reported to be diagnosed by the classifier with high specificity and sensitivity in both the original and validation cohorts. A few of the identified cytomegalovirus-associated TCR beta chains were confirmed in vitro to be specific for cytomegalovirus antigens. In a later analysis, HLA-associated TCR beta chains were found to be more clonally expanded and to have lower generation probabilities than equally common non-associated chains. In a later analysis, most CMV-associated TCR beta chains were found to appear HLA-restricted, with HLA associations seemingly driven largely by CMV exposure.

The library was built by means of the immunoSEQ multiplex PCR assay. For the multiplex PCR, a mixture combining 60 forward primers for TCR Vbeta segments and 13 reverse primers for TCR Jbeta segments was used. The CDR3 region of rearranged TCR beta genes was amplified from genomic DNA by a multiplex PCR assay. The amplified TCR beta libraries were sequenced on the Illumina HiSeq System as 87-base-pair reads. Under the source paper's analysis protocol: In a later analysis, 80 million or so unique TCR beta chains were counted across the 650 to 700 repertoires, and around 10 million of these chains were shared by at least two donors. Raw reads were error-corrected and collapsed into unique sequences with a nearest-neighbor algorithm that merged closely related sequences to remove PCR and sequencing errors. CDR3 sequences were aligned to IMGT reference sequences to assign V, D and J gene segments. For a sequence to be retained, a match of at least six nucleotides to both a V gene segment and a J gene segment was required. Rearrangements were called productive when the CDR3 lacked stop codons and stayed in frame with V and J; all others were non-productive. CDR3 was defined according to IMGT convention as the region running from the second conserved V-encoded cysteine to the conserved J-encoded phenylalanine. The earlier analysis of about 590 of the donors excluded sequences that lacked an unambiguous match to a single V gene segment. In an earlier analysis of 587 of the donors, a V segment was called functional when productive rearrangements were above 56.7%, and segregating when the standard deviation between donors exceeded 5%. A statistical classification framework was built to diagnose cytomegalovirus status from the catalog of TCR beta chain sequences. V and J gene assignment, in a later analysis, came from comparing TCR nucleotide sequences with IMGT/GENE-DB human TR gene sequences. A later analysis assigned CDR3 sequences and most-parsimonious VDJ recombination scenarios with the TCRdist pipeline. A later analysis defined each TCR beta chain by its CDR3 amino acid sequence plus V-gene family, and excluded reads lacking a unique V-gene family. A later analysis removed 500 to 650 highly shared, low-generation-probability nucleotide sequences to deal with suspected cross-contamination and a sequencing artifact. In a later analysis, a clonal expansion index was calculated for each public chain from normalized within-repertoire ranks of inferred template counts. A later analysis computed generation probabilities with a VDJ recombination model fitted to out-of-frame rearrangements, and checked the results against IGoR. A later analysis scored TCR-TCR, TCR-HLA and TCR-CMV co-occurrence with hypergeometric tests, applying a repertoire-size bias correction to TCR pairs. A later analysis estimated false discovery rates by permuting HLA or CMV assignments 20 times. In a later analysis, co-occurring TCRs were grouped using DBSCAN, with TCRdist sequence similarity added in when clustering inside HLA-allele-positive subsets. For co-occurrence clustering, repertoires with fewer than 30,000 or more than 120,000 public chains were excluded, along with a handful of repertoires with anomalous nucleotide sharing. This is the immuneACCESS table as TCRdb keeps it, with only in-frame sequences that have V and J called. A part of the clones is gone; compared with another copy, unresolved V genes explain less than half, and the rest is unexplained. For V, J and clone size, that table is used; D and trimming come from the DNA. The sample table lists 150,000 to 200,000 clones, around 79% of them with a count of one. More than 0.35% of the sample rests with the top ten.

This clonotype originated in a male donor in good health and CMV-seropositive. The sequence links TRBV18 to TRBJ2-1; the D gene assignment is ambiguous. The sequenced sample was PBMCs. The nucleotide sequence reads as follows: TGTGCCAGCTCACCGAGCACCATCCAGTTCTTC. It specifies CASSPSTIQFF.